This T cell receptor beta chain was captured by sequencing in a study of regulatory T cells in long-lasting Graves disease. Germline values: CDR1 SGHRS, CDR2 YFSETQ. The V gene lost 4 bases and the J gene lost 6 bases, with 11 bases spanning the gap. The CDR3 extends over 13 amino acids. Time point in this sample: persistent/refractory GD, antithyroid drugs over 5 years with positive TRAb. Preparation of the TCR library used RNA extracted from PBMCs. The guidelines of the American Thyroid Association were the basis for diagnosing Graves' disease. Building the TCR beta libraries relied on iRepertoire HTBI primers, and CDR3 regions underwent Arm-PCR. One entry per CDR3 protein results from TCRdb running MiXCR on the multiplex PCR reads. Seen here are a few hundred thousand distinct CDR3 sequences, less than 25% observed once, and the top ten hold roughly 30%.

This chain links TRBV5-1 with TRBJ2-4; D gene unclear. The starting material was peripheral blood mononuclear cells (PBMCs), obtained when the disease was refractory, from a patient treated with antithyroid drugs. This TCR was recovered from a female donor with Graves disease. The CDR3: CASSGVASNIQYF. In DNA form, the CDR3 reads TGCGCCAGCAGCGGGGTGGCTTCAAACATTCAGTACTTC.